These T cell receptor beta chains were read from a single sample in a study of technical replicates of blood from a handful of donors. Assay used: immunoSEQ multiplex PCR; TCRdb lists only in-frame clones, some missing. The sample lists tens of thousands of clones; 80% to 95% were seen once. The sequenced sample was T cells isolated from PBMCs. The source is a human donor in good health. CDR3s include the opening cysteine and the closing phenylalanine or tryptophan. The order of the fields is D gene, V gene, clone size, J gene, CDR3 protein, CDR3 DNA. D genes are given only for firm matches. Clone size is shown for a subset of rows, as once, few, many or a class of expanded clone.

D gene: -; V gene: TRBV4-2; clone size: few; J gene: TRBJ1-1; CDR3 protein: CASRGAADTEAFF; CDR3 DNA: TGTGCCAGCAGAGGGGCAGCCGACACTGAAGCTTTCTTT
D gene: -; V gene: TRBV20-1; clone size: -; J gene: TRBJ2-5; CDR3 protein: CSAPETQYF; CDR3 DNA: TGCAGTGCCCCGGAGACCCAGTACTTC
D gene: TRBD2; V gene: TRBV29-1; clone size: -; J gene: TRBJ2-7; CDR3 protein: CSVQLAGIDEQYF; CDR3 DNA: TGCAGCGTTCAGCTAGCGGGAATTGACGAGCAGTACTTC
D gene: TRBD1; V gene: TRBV5-6; clone size: -; J gene: TRBJ2-5; CDR3 protein: CASSLDTGGIETQYF; CDR3 DNA: TGTGCCAGCAGCTTGGATACAGGGGGCATAGAGACCCAGTACTTC
D gene: -; V gene: TRBV19; clone size: -; J gene: TRBJ1-2; CDR3 protein: CASSTDRLYGYTF; CDR3 DNA: TGTGCCAGTAGTACCGACAGGCTCTATGGCTACACCTTC
D gene: TRBD1; V gene: TRBV11-3; clone size: once; J gene: TRBJ1-4; CDR3 protein: CASGIRGRDEKLFF; CDR3 DNA: TGTGCCAGCGGGATAAGGGGGCGCGATGAAAAACTGTTTTTT
D gene: TRBD1; V gene: TRBV18; clone size: -; J gene: TRBJ2-1; CDR3 protein: CASSPQQGNEQFF; CDR3 DNA: TGTGCCAGCTCACCACAACAGGGGAATGAGCAGTTCTTC
D gene: -; V gene: TRBV7-6; clone size: -; J gene: TRBJ2-2; CDR3 protein: CASSLDGLSTGELFF; CDR3 DNA: TGTGCCAGCAGCTTAGATGGCTTATCCACCGGGGAGCTGTTTTTT
D gene: TRBD2; V gene: TRBV6-1; clone size: -; J gene: TRBJ2-1; CDR3 protein: CASSESTSGRYVNCEQFF; CDR3 DNA: TGTGCCAGCAGTGAATCAACTAGCGGGAGATATGTCAATTGTGAGCAGTTCTTC
D gene: TRBD2; V gene: TRBV11-3; clone size: -; J gene: TRBJ2-1; CDR3 protein: CASSSRTSLNVEQFF; CDR3 DNA: TGTGCCAGCAGCTCAAGGACTAGCCTGAACGTTGAGCAGTTCTTC
D gene: TRBD1; V gene: TRBV9; clone size: -; J gene: TRBJ2-7; CDR3 protein: CASSQGGPYSYEQYF; CDR3 DNA: TGTGCCAGCAGCCAAGGGGGCCCTTACTCCTACGAGCAGTACTTC
D gene: -; V gene: TRBV19; clone size: -; J gene: TRBJ1-5; CDR3 protein: CASSIGRLNQPQHF; CDR3 DNA: TGTGCCAGTAGTATAGGGCGGCTCAATCAGCCCCAGCATTTT
D gene: -; V gene: TRBV10-1; clone size: -; J gene: TRBJ2-7; CDR3 protein: CASSEGSRGFHEQYF; CDR3 DNA: TGCGCCAGCAGTGAAGGTTCCAGGGGCTTCCACGAGCAGTACTTC
D gene: -; V gene: TRBV6-1; clone size: -; J gene: TRBJ1-5; CDR3 protein: CASITGGSNQPQHF; CDR3 DNA: TGTGCCAGCATCACGGGGGGGTCAAATCAGCCCCAGCATTTT
D gene: -; V gene: TRBV29-1; clone size: -; J gene: TRBJ1-2; CDR3 protein: CSVDKEYGYTF; CDR3 DNA: TGCAGCGTTGATAAGGAGTATGGCTACACCTTC
D gene: -; V gene: TRBV6-1; clone size: many; J gene: TRBJ1-2; CDR3 protein: CASSEGMGGGYTF; CDR3 DNA: TGTGCCAGCAGTGAAGGTATGGGAGGTGGCTACACCTTC
D gene: TRBD1; V gene: TRBV7-9; clone size: -; J gene: TRBJ2-2; CDR3 protein: CASSLGDRASGELFF; CDR3 DNA: TGTGCCAGCAGCTTAGGGGACAGGGCGAGCGGGGAGCTGTTTTTT
D gene: -; V gene: TRBV30; clone size: -; J gene: TRBJ1-1; CDR3 protein: CAWSIDRNTEAFF; CDR3 DNA: TGTGCCTGGAGCATAGACAGGAACACTGAAGCTTTCTTT
D gene: TRBD2; V gene: TRBV7-8; clone size: once; J gene: TRBJ2-7; CDR3 protein: CASSPSGGTVSYEQYF; CDR3 DNA: TGTGCCAGCAGCCCTAGCGGAGGGACCGTCTCCTACGAGCAGTACTTC
D gene: -; V gene: TRBV27; clone size: -; J gene: TRBJ2-1; CDR3 protein: CASSLLQGLGEQFF; CDR3 DNA: TGTGCCAGCAGTTTGTTACAGGGATTAGGGGAGCAGTTCTTC
D gene: -; V gene: TRBV5-6; clone size: -; J gene: TRBJ2-5; CDR3 protein: CASSLWVPGVIKETQYF; CDR3 DNA: TGTGCCAGCAGCTTGTGGGTCCCAGGGGTGATTAAGGAGACCCAGTACTTC
D gene: -; V gene: TRBV25-1; clone size: -; J gene: TRBJ2-7; CDR3 protein: CATTSSYGNEQYF; CDR3 DNA: TGTGCCACCACCTCTAGTTACGGGAACGAGCAGTACTTC
D gene: -; V gene: TRBV27; clone size: -; J gene: TRBJ2-5; CDR3 protein: CASSPQGWETQYF; CDR3 DNA: TGTGCCAGCAGTCCACAGGGCTGGGAGACCCAGTACTTC
D gene: -; V gene: TRBV5-1; clone size: -; J gene: TRBJ2-7; CDR3 protein: CASSLASQGWAHEQYF; CDR3 DNA: TGCGCCAGCAGCTTAGCATCTCAGGGTTGGGCCCACGAGCAGTACTTC
D gene: -; V gene: TRBV27; clone size: -; J gene: TRBJ2-2; CDR3 protein: CASSLGQNTGELFF; CDR3 DNA: TGTGCCAGCAGTCTCGGACAGAACACCGGGGAGCTGTTTTTT
D gene: TRBD1; V gene: TRBV6-1; clone size: -; J gene: TRBJ2-5; CDR3 protein: CASSAGQGLQETQYF; CDR3 DNA: TGTGCCAGCAGTGCCGGACAGGGCCTACAAGAGACCCAGTACTTC
D gene: -; V gene: TRBV28; clone size: -; J gene: TRBJ1-2; CDR3 protein: CASSFARVYYGYTF; CDR3 DNA: TGTGCCAGCAGTTTTGCCAGGGTATACTACGGCTACACCTTC
D gene: TRBD1; V gene: TRBV13; clone size: -; J gene: TRBJ1-1; CDR3 protein: CASSTLTGVITEAFF; CDR3 DNA: TGTGCCAGCAGCACCTTAACAGGGGTGATCACTGAAGCTTTCTTT
D gene: TRBD2; V gene: TRBV5-1; clone size: -; J gene: TRBJ2-7; CDR3 protein: CASSLAPGLAGGDYEQYF; CDR3 DNA: TGCGCCAGCAGCTTGGCTCCTGGACTAGCGGGAGGGGACTACGAGCAGTACTTC
D gene: -; V gene: TRBV15; clone size: once; J gene: TRBJ2-1; CDR3 protein: CATSRVLADEYNEQFF; CDR3 DNA: TGTGCCACCAGCAGAGTCCTAGCTGACGAATACAATGAGCAGTTCTTC
D gene: -; V gene: TRBV14; clone size: -; J gene: TRBJ1-3; CDR3 protein: CASSQYSGSSGNTIYF; CDR3 DNA: TGTGCCAGCAGCCAATATTCCGGGTCCTCTGGAAACACCATATATTTT
D gene: TRBD1; V gene: TRBV6-1; clone size: -; J gene: TRBJ1-2; CDR3 protein: CASRLTGAYGYTF; CDR3 DNA: TGTGCCAGCAGACTGACAGGGGCCTATGGCTACACCTTC
D gene: TRBD2; V gene: TRBV7-9; clone size: -; J gene: TRBJ2-7; CDR3 protein: CASSSGGGEQYF; CDR3 DNA: TGTGCCAGCAGCTCTGGCGGGGGCGAGCAGTACTTC
D gene: -; V gene: TRBV5-1; clone size: -; J gene: TRBJ1-1; CDR3 protein: CASSLLAGGTNTEAFF; CDR3 DNA: TGCGCCAGCAGCTTGTTAGCTGGGGGCACGAACACTGAAGCTTTCTTT
D gene: -; V gene: TRBV5-4; clone size: -; J gene: TRBJ1-4; CDR3 protein: CASSDNRVREKLFF; CDR3 DNA: TGTGCCAGCAGCGACAACAGGGTCCGTGAAAAACTGTTTTTT
D gene: -; V gene: TRBV5-1; clone size: -; J gene: TRBJ1-2; CDR3 protein: CASSPMTSNYGYTF; CDR3 DNA: TGCGCCAGCAGCCCTATGACATCTAACTATGGCTACACCTTC
D gene: TRBD2; V gene: TRBV7-8; clone size: -; J gene: TRBJ2-1; CDR3 protein: CASSLVRLADNNEQFF; CDR3 DNA: TGTGCCAGCAGCTTAGTAAGACTAGCGGATAACAATGAGCAGTTCTTC
D gene: -; V gene: TRBV10-3; clone size: -; J gene: TRBJ2-3; CDR3 protein: CAISLAESTDTQYF; CDR3 DNA: TGTGCCATCAGTTTAGCGGAAAGCACAGATACGCAGTATTTT
D gene: -; V gene: TRBV19; clone size: -; J gene: TRBJ1-2; CDR3 protein: CASRTGFDYGYTF; CDR3 DNA: TGTGCCAGTAGGACAGGTTTTGACTATGGCTACACCTTC
D gene: TRBD1; V gene: TRBV5-1; clone size: -; J gene: TRBJ1-2; CDR3 protein: CASREGASYGYTF; CDR3 DNA: TGCGCCAGCAGGGAGGGGGCTTCCTATGGCTACACCTTC
D gene: -; V gene: TRBV11-2; clone size: -; J gene: TRBJ1-1; CDR3 protein: CASSSLTLEAFF; CDR3 DNA: TGTGCCAGCAGCTCCCTGACACTTGAAGCTTTCTTT
D gene: TRBD1; V gene: TRBV7-9; clone size: -; J gene: TRBJ1-2; CDR3 protein: CASSPVPGGSYGYTF; CDR3 DNA: TGTGCCAGCAGCCCAGTCCCAGGGGGTAGCTATGGCTACACCTTC